This entry is about one T cell receptor beta chain. It has no known antigen specificity. No base-level quality is on record; no much larger clone is a single base apart. Other DNA sequences in this specimen translate into the identical CDR3. From cysteine to phenylalanine, the CDR3 is 15 amino acids long. Only the CDR3 DNA stays, 45 bases, in frame from base 1. The germline V gene supplies CDR1 SGHVS and CDR2 FQNEAQ. Trimming removed 1 base from V and 4 bases from J; the gene matches leave 1 base unexplained. The immunoSEQ Assay, a bias-controlled multiplex PCR, was used to amplify TCRbeta CDR3 regions from genomic DNA. The study's own analysis went as follows. The number of nucleated cells in each sample was estimated from the amplification of reference gene primers within the assay. Sequence reads were collapsed and filtered to measure the absolute abundance of every unique TCRbeta CDR3 rearrangement. For each sample, productive Simpson clonality was calculated by taking the square root of Simpson's diversity index across productive rearrangements. TCRdb stores this immuneACCESS table with in-frame sequences only. Part of the clones is absent; in the studies checked, under half of the shortfall reflects unresolved V genes, and no reason is known for the rest. The V and J calls and the clone size are those of that table, but D and trimming were determined from the DNA. The sample includes 210,000 or so clones, with approximately 87% observed a single time. Roughly 2.2% of the sample goes to the ten largest clones.

This sample was taken from a study of blood T cell repertoires in COVID-19 (dated by TCRdb to the early 2020s). With respect to the entire study: Samples from collaborators originated in the United States, Italy and Spain and spanned both the acute and convalescent phases of COVID-19. The dataset comprised deeply sampled blood TCRbeta repertoires from subjects exposed to, actively infected with, or recovered from COVID-19. The prospective study material was composed of cDNA or gDNA derived from T cells, B-cell-depleted T cells, or PBMCs. A de-identified subject ID, COVID-19 status, age in years and sex were almost always included in the sample metadata. Samples were obtained from the ongoing ImmuneRACE study (first 160 participants) and from approximately 1,200 subjects provided by 6 global collaborators. The repertoires were released in a freely available public database intended as a resource for research on the immune response to SARS-CoV-2. Where available, HLA class I and class II types were obtained from metadata supplied by the sample provider rather than from assay-based typing. Points the paper makes about the study in general: The quantity of clinical and demographic metadata differed by source and by participant and was supplied without curation.

Whole blood was collected in K2EDTA tubes by collaborating institutions according to the institutions' own protocols. For TCRbeta analysis, collaborator samples were shipped as frozen whole blood, as isolated PBMCs, or as DNA extracted from either sample type. Sample: peripheral blood. The clonotype originates from a woman aged 50 to 65 with acute or convalescent COVID-19. The chain uses TRBV7-8 and TRBJ2-7, and 13 bases in between align with TRBD2. This receptor carries the CDR3 CASSLGLAGGYEQYF. The sequenced DNA is TGTGCCAGCAGCTTAGGACTAGCGGGAGGTTACGAGCAGTACTTC.